Reported below is one TCR beta chain. The antigen it binds to is not known. No base quality information exists; no much larger clone differs at one position. The immunoSEQ Assay was used to sequence TCRbeta CDR3 regions. After extraction, genomic DNA underwent amplification by bias-controlled multiplex PCR, followed by high-throughput sequencing. Turning to the authors' computational methods: Collapsing and filtering of sequences were performed to quantify the absolute abundance of each unique TCRbeta CDR3 region. T cell fraction was estimated by normalizing TCRbeta template counts to usable DNA, which was measured by amplifying reference genes present in all nucleated cells. Repertoire TCRs were annotated as SARS-CoV-2-specific by exact matching of V gene, CDR3 amino acid sequence and J gene to a known reactive TCR set. The reference SARS-CoV-2 TCR set was derived from MIRA and filtered for enrichment in COVID-19-positive ImmuneCODE repertoires, a step that removed public or cross-reactive TCRs. Using the MIRA antigens, annotated TCRs were further analysed by specific ORF or by position within an ORF. Breadth was defined as annotated unique rearrangements over total unique productive rearrangements; depth was the summed frequency of those rearrangements. Two-sided Wilcoxon rank-sum tests were applied when comparing TCR breadth between groups. TCRdb limited this immuneACCESS table to in-frame rearrangements with V and J called. A share of clones is missing; checked studies link under half to unresolved V genes, and the rest is unexplained. V, J and clone size reflect that table, while D and trimming were determined from the DNA. The sample table records roughly 240,000 clones; approximately 87% of these occur just once. Of the sample, approximately 11% is held by the ten largest clones.

The data originate from a study of Ad26.COV2.S vaccination and SARS-CoV-2 variants (dated by TCRdb to the early 2020s). Describing the broader study: Donors in the vaccine arm were drawn from COV1001, a multicentre, randomized, double-blind, placebo-controlled phase I-IIa trial testing Ad26.COV2.S in healthy adults. Ad26.COV2.S was given intramuscularly at 5x10^10 or 1x10^11 viral particles, as a single shot or as two shots 56 days apart. TCRbeta repertoire sequencing was used to assess the specificity and breadth of SARS-CoV-2-reactive T cell receptors after Ad26.COV2.S vaccination. The TCR-sequenced set comprised around 30 samples: around 20 Ad26.COV2.S vaccine recipients, 5 placebo recipients and 8 SARS-CoV-2 convalescent individuals. Participants in the trial were split at random into five groups of five each, receiving low-dose or high-dose Ad26.COV2.S once or twice, or else placebo on both occasions. Blinding of investigators to trial group allocation was maintained during experiments and outcome assessment.

CDR1 is given as MNHEY and CDR2 as SMNVEV, both from the germline V gene (reference sequence). A distance of 16 bases separates the germline ends of V and J, which lose 5 bases and 10 bases respectively. Counted from cysteine to phenylalanine, this CDR3 has 13 amino acids. Only the CDR3 DNA is retained, 39 bases long and in frame from the first base. The study at large found these results: The authors noted that total T cell responses may have been underestimated by the TCR breadth and depth analyses. After vaccination, substantial breadth of spike-specific CD8+ and CD4+ T cell responses was reported. Comparing responses between vaccine doses or regimens was not something the study was powered to do. Higher spike-specific TCR breadth was observed in Ad26.COV2.S recipients than in placebo recipients (P = 0.0014). Vaccine and placebo recipients had comparable non-spike TCR breadth, which fits with the vaccine containing only spike.

The treatment or condition label, read with the paper, signifies: roughly 18 received Ad26.COV2.S at low or high dose, single or two shots; five or six received placebo; per-sample allocation not given. For vaccine and placebo recipients, the sequenced repertoires came from samples collected on day 63 after the first injection. Cohort 1b enrolled about two dozen adults aged 18-55 years at a single site in Boston, USA, between 29 July and 7 August 2020. As a vaccine, Ad26.COV2.S was a replication-incompetent adenovirus type 26 vector that expressed a prefusion-stabilized SARS-CoV-2 spike protein derived from the original Wuhan strain.

The material was peripheral blood, obtained in a trial of Ad26.COV2.S vaccine versus placebo. The rearranged segments are TRBV27 and TRBJ2-3; no D segment can be confidently identified. The receptor was isolated from a person between 18 and 65 years old who received the Ad26.COV2.S COVID-19 vaccine or a placebo. The nucleotide sequence reads as follows: TGTGCCAGCAGTCCCCGATCCGTCACGGCGCAGTATTTT. It translates as CASSPRSVTAQYF.